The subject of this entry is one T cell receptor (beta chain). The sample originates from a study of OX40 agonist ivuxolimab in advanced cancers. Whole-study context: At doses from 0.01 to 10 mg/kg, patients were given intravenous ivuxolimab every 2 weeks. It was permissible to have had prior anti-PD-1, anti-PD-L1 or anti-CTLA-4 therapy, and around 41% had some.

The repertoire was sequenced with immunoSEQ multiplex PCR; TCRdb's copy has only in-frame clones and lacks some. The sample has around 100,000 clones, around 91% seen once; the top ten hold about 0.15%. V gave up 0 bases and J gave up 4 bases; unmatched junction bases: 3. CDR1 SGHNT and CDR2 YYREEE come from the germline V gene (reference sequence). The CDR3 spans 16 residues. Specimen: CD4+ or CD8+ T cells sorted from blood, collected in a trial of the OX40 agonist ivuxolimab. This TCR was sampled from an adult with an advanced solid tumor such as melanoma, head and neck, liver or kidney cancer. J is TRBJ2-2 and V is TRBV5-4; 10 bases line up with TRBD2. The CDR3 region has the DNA TGTGCCAGCAGCTTGGCCAGCGGGAGGGCCACCGGGGAGCTGTTTTTT. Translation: CASSLASGRATGELFF.